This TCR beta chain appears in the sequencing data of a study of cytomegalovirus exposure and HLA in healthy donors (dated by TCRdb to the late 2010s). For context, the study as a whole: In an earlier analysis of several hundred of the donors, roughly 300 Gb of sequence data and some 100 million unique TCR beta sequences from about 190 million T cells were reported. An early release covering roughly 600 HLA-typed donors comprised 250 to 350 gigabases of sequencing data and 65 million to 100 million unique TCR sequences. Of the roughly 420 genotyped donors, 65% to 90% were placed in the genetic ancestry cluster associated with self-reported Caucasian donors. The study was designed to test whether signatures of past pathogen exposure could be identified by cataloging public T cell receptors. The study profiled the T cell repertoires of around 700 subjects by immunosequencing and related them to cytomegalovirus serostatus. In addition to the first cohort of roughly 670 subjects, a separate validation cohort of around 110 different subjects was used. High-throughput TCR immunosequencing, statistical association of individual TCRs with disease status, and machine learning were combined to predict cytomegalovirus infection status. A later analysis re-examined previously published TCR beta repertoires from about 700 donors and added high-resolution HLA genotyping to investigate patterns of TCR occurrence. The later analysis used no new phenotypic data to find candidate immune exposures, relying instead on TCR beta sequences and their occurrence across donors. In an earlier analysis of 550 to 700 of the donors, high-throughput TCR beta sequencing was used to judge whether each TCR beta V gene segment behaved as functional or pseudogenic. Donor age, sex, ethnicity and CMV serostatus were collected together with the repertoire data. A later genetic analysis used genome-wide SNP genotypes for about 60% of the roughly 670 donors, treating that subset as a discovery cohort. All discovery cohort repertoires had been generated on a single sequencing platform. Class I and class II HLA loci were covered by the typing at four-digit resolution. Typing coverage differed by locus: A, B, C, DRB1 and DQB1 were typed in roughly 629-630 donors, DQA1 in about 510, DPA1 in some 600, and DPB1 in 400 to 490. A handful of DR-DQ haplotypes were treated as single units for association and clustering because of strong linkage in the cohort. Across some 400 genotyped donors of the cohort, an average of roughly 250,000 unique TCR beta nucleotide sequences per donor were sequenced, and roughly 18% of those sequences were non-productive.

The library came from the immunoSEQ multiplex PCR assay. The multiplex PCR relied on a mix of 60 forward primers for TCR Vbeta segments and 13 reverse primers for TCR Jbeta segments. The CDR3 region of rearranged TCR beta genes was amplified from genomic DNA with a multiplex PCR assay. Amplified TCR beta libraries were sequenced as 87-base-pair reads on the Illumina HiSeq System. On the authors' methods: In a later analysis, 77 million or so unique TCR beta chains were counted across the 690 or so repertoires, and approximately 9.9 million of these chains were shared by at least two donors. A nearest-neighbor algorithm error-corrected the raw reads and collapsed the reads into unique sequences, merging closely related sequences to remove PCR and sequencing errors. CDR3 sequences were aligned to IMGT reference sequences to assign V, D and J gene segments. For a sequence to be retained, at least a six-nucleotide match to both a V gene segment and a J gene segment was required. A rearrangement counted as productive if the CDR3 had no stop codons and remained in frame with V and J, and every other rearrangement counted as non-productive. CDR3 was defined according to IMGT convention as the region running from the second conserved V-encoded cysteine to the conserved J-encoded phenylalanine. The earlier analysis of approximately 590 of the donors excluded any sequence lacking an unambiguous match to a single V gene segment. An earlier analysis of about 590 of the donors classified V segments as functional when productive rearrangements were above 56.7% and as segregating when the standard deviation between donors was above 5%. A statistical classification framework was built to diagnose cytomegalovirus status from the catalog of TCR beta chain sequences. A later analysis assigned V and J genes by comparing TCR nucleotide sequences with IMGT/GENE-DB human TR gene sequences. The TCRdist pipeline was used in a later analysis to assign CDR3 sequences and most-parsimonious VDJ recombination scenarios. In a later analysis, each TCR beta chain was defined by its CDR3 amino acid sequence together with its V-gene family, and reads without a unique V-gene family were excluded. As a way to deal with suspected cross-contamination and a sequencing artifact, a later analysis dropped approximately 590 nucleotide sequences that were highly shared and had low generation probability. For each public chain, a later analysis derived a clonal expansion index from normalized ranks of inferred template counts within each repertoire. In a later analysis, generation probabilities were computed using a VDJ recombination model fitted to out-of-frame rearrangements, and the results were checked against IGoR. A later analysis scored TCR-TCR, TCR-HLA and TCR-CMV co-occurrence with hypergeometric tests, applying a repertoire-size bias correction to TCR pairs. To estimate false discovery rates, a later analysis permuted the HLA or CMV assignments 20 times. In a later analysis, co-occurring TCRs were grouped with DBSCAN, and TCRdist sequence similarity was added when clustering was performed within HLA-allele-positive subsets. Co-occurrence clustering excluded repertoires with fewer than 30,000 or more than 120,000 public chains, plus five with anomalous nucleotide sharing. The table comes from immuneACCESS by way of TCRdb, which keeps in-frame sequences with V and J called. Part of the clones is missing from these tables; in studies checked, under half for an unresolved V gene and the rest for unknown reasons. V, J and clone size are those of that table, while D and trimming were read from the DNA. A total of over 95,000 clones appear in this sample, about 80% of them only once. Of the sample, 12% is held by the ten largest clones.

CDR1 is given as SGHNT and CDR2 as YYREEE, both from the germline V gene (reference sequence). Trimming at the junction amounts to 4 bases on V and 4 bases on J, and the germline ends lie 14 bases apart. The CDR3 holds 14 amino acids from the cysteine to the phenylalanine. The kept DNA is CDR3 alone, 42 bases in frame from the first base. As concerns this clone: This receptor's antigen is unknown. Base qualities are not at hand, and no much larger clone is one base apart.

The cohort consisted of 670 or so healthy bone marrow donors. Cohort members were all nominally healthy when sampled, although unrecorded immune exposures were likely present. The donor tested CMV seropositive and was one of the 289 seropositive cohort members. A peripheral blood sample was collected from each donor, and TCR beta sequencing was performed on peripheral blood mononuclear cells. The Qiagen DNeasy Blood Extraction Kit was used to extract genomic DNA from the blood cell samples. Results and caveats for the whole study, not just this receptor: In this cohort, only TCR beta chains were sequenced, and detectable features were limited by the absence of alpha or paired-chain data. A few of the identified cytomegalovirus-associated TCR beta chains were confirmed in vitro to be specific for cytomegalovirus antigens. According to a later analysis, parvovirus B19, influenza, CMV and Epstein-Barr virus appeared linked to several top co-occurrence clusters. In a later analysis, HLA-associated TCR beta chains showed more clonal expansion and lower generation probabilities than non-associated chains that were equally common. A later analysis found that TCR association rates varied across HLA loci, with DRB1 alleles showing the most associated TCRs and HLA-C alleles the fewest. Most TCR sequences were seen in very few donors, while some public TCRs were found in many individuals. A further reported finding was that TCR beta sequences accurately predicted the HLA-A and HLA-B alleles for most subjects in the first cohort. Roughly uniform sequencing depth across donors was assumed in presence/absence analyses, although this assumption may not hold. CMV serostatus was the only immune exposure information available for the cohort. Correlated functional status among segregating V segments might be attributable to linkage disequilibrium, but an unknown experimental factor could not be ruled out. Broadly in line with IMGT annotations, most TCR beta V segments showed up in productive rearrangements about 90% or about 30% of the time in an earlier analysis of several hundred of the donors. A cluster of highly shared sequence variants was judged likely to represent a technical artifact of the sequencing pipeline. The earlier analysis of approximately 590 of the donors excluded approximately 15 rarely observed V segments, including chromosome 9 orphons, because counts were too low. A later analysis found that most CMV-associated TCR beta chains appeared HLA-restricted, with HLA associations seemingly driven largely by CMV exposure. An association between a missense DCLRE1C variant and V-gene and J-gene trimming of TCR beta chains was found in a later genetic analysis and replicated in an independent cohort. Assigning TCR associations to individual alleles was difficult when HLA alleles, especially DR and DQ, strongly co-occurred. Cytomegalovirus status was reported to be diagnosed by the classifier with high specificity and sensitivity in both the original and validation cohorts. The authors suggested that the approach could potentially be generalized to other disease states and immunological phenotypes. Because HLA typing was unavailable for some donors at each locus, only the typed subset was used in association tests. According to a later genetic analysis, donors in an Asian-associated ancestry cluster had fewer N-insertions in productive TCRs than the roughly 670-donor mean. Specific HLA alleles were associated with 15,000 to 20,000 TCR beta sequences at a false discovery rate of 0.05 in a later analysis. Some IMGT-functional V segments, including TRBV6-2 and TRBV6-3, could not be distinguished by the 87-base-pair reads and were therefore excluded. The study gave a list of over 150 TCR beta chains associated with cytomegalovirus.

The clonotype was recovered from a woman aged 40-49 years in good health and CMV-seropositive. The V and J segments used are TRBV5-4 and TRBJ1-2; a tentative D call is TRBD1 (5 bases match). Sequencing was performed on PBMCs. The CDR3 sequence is CASSPVGQGYGYTF. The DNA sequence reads TGTGCCAGCAGCCCTGTCGGGCAGGGCTATGGCTACACCTTC.